This is a list of T cell receptor beta chains from one sample in a study of cytomegalovirus exposure and HLA in healthy donors. Assay: immunoSEQ multiplex PCR; the TCRdb copy retains only in-frame clones and omits some. The data contain 130,000 to 150,000 clones, about 86% of them singletons. Sequencing was performed on PBMCs. The source of these receptors is a woman under 30 in good health and CMV-seropositive. Each CDR3 is given with its conserved first and last residue. A D gene is named only where the DNA matches it firmly. Clone sizes are given selectively: once, few, many, or a class where the clone is expanded.

V gene	J gene	D gene	clone size	CDR3 DNA	CDR3 protein
TRBV5-1	TRBJ2-2	TRBD2	once	TGCGCCAGCAGCTCCGGGACTAGCGGGAGAGGCACCGGGGAGCTGTTTTTT	CASSSGTSGRGTGELFF
TRBV9	TRBJ2-2	NA	NA	TGTGCCAGCAGCCCTTCGACAGGCCTAAGCACCGGGGAGCTGTTTTTT	CASSPSTGLSTGELFF
TRBV11-2	TRBJ2-5	TRBD2	NA	TGTGCCAGCAGCTTCGGGACTAGCGGGGGGCAACAAGAGACCCAGTACTTC	CASSFGTSGGQQETQYF
TRBV29-1	TRBJ2-1	TRBD1	once	TGCAGCGTTGAAGGGACAGGGGTTTACAATGAGCAGTTCTTC	CSVEGTGVYNEQFF
TRBV19	TRBJ1-2	NA	NA	TGTGCCAGTAGTCCCCGAACAGGAGCTAACTATGGCTACACCTTC	CASSPRTGANYGYTF
TRBV30	TRBJ1-2	TRBD1	NA	TGTGCCTGGAGGATGACAGGGGGCGGTGGTGGCTACACCTTC	CAWRMTGGGGGYTF
TRBV30	TRBJ2-7	NA	NA	TGTGCCTGGGGGTTCGGGGACTACGAGCAGTACTTC	CAWGFGDYEQYF
TRBV11-3	TRBJ2-1	TRBD1	NA	TGTGCCAGCAGCTCCCGGACAGGTTACAATGAGCAGTTCTTC	CASSSRTGYNEQFF
TRBV2	TRBJ2-7	NA	NA	TGTGCCAGCAGTGAGTCCCGGGACACCTCCTACGAGCAGTACTTC	CASSESRDTSYEQYF
TRBV5-1	TRBJ2-5	NA	NA	TGCGCCAGCAGCGCCGGGATGTACCAAGAGACCCAGTACTTC	CASSAGMYQETQYF
TRBV5-1	TRBJ1-1	TRBD1	NA	TGCGCCAGCAGCCCCTGGACAGGGCGGAACACTGAAGCTTTCTTT	CASSPWTGRNTEAFF
TRBV15	TRBJ2-7	NA	NA	TGTGCCACCAGCAGAGTGGCACAGGCCTACGAGCAGTACTTC	CATSRVAQAYEQYF
TRBV6-5	TRBJ2-2	NA	NA	TGTGCCAGCAGTCCTGCGAACACCGGGGAGCTGTTTTTT	CASSPANTGELFF
TRBV6-5	TRBJ1-1	TRBD1	NA	TGTGCCAGCAGTTACGCCGACAGGGGGAACACTGAAGCTTTCTTT	CASSYADRGNTEAFF
TRBV2	TRBJ1-4	NA	NA	TGTGCCAGCAGTGAGTCCCTGGCAGGGGTCAGTTATGAAAAACTGTTTTTT	CASSESLAGVSYEKLFF
TRBV2	TRBJ1-1	NA	NA	TGTGCCAGCAGTGTTGAGGGAAGAACTGAAGCTTTCTTT	CASSVEGRTEAFF
TRBV4-2	TRBJ1-4	TRBD1	NA	TGTGCCAGCAGCCAGACCGGGACAGGGAATGAAAAACTGTTTTTT	CASSQTGTGNEKLFF
TRBV18	TRBJ1-1	NA	NA	TGTGCCAGCTCACTCGGAGGGGCGGAAACTGAAGCTTTCTTT	CASSLGGAETEAFF
TRBV5-4	TRBJ1-2	NA	NA	TGTGCCAGCAGCCCGGACACATACTATGGCTACACCTTC	CASSPDTYYGYTF
TRBV28	TRBJ2-3	TRBD1	NA	TGTGCCAGCAGTTCTCCCGGGACAGGAGGGGATACGCAGTATTTT	CASSSPGTGGDTQYF
TRBV5-4	TRBJ2-7	TRBD1	NA	TGTGCCAGCAGCTTGGCGACAGGGTTAGACGAGCAGTACTTC	CASSLATGLDEQYF
TRBV6-1	TRBJ2-7	NA	NA	TGTGCCAGCAGTGATAAGCGCCTCTCCTACGAGCAGTACTTC	CASSDKRLSYEQYF
TRBV2	TRBJ1-6	TRBD1	few	TGTGCCAGCAGAACGGACAGGGCAGTTGATTCACCCCTCCACTTT	CASRTDRAVDSPLHF
TRBV4-1	TRBJ2-7	NA	NA	TGCGCCAGCAGCCAAGATCGGTTAGAGCGCTCCTACGAGCAGTACTTC	CASSQDRLERSYEQYF
TRBV5-1	TRBJ1-2	NA	NA	TGCGCCAGCAGCTTGACCGGGGACAATGCTAGGGGCTACACCTTC	CASSLTGDNARGYTF
TRBV6-1	TRBJ1-4	TRBD1	NA	TGTGCCAGCAGTGGCTTACCGGGACAGTTTAATGAAAAACTGTTTTTT	CASSGLPGQFNEKLFF
TRBV7-3	TRBJ2-3	TRBD2	NA	TGTGCCAGCAGCCCTAAGCGGGGGGCATCCACAGATACGCAGTATTTT	CASSPKRGASTDTQYF
TRBV15	TRBJ2-2	NA	NA	TGTGCCACCTCTTTGGGGGTAAAGGGGGCCGGGGAGCTGTTTTTT	CATSLGVKGAGELFF
TRBV5-1	TRBJ1-1	NA	NA	TGCGCCAGCAGCTTGACAGGACAATTGAACACTGAAGCTTTCTTT	CASSLTGQLNTEAFF
TRBV11-3	TRBJ1-5	TRBD1	NA	TGTGCCAGCATCCCCCCAACAGGGGTTAAAAATCAGCCCCAGCATTTT	CASIPPTGVKNQPQHF
TRBV5-1	TRBJ2-3	NA	once	TGCGCCAGCAGCAGAACTACGGGAGTGGCAGATACGCAGTATTTT	CASSRTTGVADTQYF
TRBV5-4	TRBJ1-1	NA	NA	TGTGCCAGCAGCCCCATAGGAGTGAACACTGAAGCTTTCTTT	CASSPIGVNTEAFF
TRBV18	TRBJ1-1	NA	NA	TGTGCCAGCTCACCACCGAACGAGTATGAAGCTTTCTTT	CASSPPNEYEAFF
TRBV9	TRBJ2-7	TRBD2	few	TGTGCCAGCAGCGTAGGTAGCGGGGGGTCTACCGTGCAGTACTTC	CASSVGSGGSTVQYF
TRBV19	TRBJ1-6	NA	NA	TGTGCCAGTAGTATTGGGGGACAAAATCTTTATTCACCCCTCCACTTT	CASSIGGQNLYSPLHF
TRBV6-5	TRBJ1-5	NA	few	TGTGCCAGCGGGGCTGGCAATCAGCCCCAGCATTTT	CASGAGNQPQHF
TRBV2	TRBJ1-1	NA	few	TGTGCCAGCAGTGCAGCTGAAGCTTTCTTT	CASSAAEAFF
TRBV7-3	TRBJ1-1	TRBD1	NA	TGTGCCAGCAGCCTAGGGGGACAGCAGAACACTGAAGCTTTCTTT	CASSLGGQQNTEAFF
TRBV27	TRBJ2-1	TRBD2	NA	TGTGCCAGCAGTTTATCGGTAGCGGGGGGTGAGCAGTTCTTC	CASSLSVAGGEQFF
TRBV6-1	TRBJ1-4	NA	NA	TGTTCCAGCAGGGACACCGCAACTAATGAAAAACTGTTTTTT	CSSRDTATNEKLFF
TRBV7-9	TRBJ2-7	NA	once	TGTGCCAGCAGCTTAAAGGCTGAGGACGAGCAGTACTTC	CASSLKAEDEQYF
TRBV7-2	TRBJ2-5	TRBD2	once	TGTGCCAGCAGCTTAGTATCGGGGGGGCCAGAGACCCAGTACTTC	CASSLVSGGPETQYF
TRBV9	TRBJ2-3	NA	NA	TGTGCCAGCAGCACCTACGGGACTGTCACAGATACGCAGTATTTT	CASSTYGTVTDTQYF
TRBV6-5	TRBJ2-7	NA	once	TGTGCCAGCATCCCCCGGGGGGCCGGGGCGAGGGAGCAGTACTTC	CASIPRGAGAREQYF
TRBV7-7	TRBJ2-2	NA	once	TGTGCTAGCAGCTTAGACATTACCGGGGAGCTGTTTTTT	CASSLDITGELFF
TRBV25-1	TRBJ1-4	NA	NA	TGTGCCAGCACCCCGGGGGAAGGAAAACTGTTTTTT	CASTPGEGKLFF
TRBV30	TRBJ1-5	NA	NA	TGTGCCTGGAGTGTACAGGGCGGTCAGCCCCAGCATTTT	CAWSVQGGQPQHF
TRBV4-3	TRBJ2-5	TRBD2	NA	TGCGCCAGCAGCCCGGGACTAGCGGGGAGAGAGACCCAGTACTTC	CASSPGLAGRETQYF
TRBV5-8	TRBJ2-2	TRBD2	NA	TGTGCCAGCAGCTTAGGGGCTAGCGGCGTAACCGGGGAGCTGTTTTTT	CASSLGASGVTGELFF
TRBV9	TRBJ1-1	TRBD1	NA	TGTGCCAGCGGATTGACAGGGGGGAACACTGAAGCTTTCTTT	CASGLTGGNTEAFF
TRBV5-4	TRBJ2-7	NA	NA	TGTGCCAGCAGCTGGGAGAAATACGAGCAGTACTTC	CASSWEKYEQYF
TRBV27	TRBJ2-5	TRBD2	NA	TGTGCCAGCAGTTTATCTTTCGGGGGGGGGACCCAGTACTTC	CASSLSFGGGTQYF
TRBV7-3	TRBJ2-5	TRBD1	NA	TGTGCCAGCAGCTTCGACAGGGACCAAGAGACCCAGTACTTC	CASSFDRDQETQYF
TRBV9	TRBJ1-2	NA	NA	TGTGCCAGCAGCGTGCAGGGGAACGGCTACACCTTC	CASSVQGNGYTF
TRBV2	TRBJ1-1	NA	NA	TGTGCCGGATCCCGACAGGCTAACACTGAAGCTTTCTTT	CAGSRQANTEAFF
TRBV18	TRBJ2-7	NA	NA	TGTGCCAGCTCACCGACTGGGGCAACCGAGGACGAGCAGTACTTC	CASSPTGATEDEQYF
TRBV7-2	TRBJ1-1	NA	once	TGTGCCAGCAGCTCTCAGGGTTTGGGGACTGAAGCTTTCTTT	CASSSQGLGTEAFF
TRBV28	TRBJ2-2	NA	NA	TGTGCCAGCAGTTCCCTCCGACAGGCAAGTGGGGAGCTGTTTTTT	CASSSLRQASGELFF
TRBV7-9	TRBJ2-7	NA	NA	TGTGCCAGCAGCTTACCCGGGAGCTCCTACGAGCAGTACTTC	CASSLPGSSYEQYF
TRBV9	TRBJ2-1	TRBD2	NA	TGTGCCAGCAGCGTAGGTGGCGGGGGGGCCCACAATGAGCAGTTCTTC	CASSVGGGGAHNEQFF